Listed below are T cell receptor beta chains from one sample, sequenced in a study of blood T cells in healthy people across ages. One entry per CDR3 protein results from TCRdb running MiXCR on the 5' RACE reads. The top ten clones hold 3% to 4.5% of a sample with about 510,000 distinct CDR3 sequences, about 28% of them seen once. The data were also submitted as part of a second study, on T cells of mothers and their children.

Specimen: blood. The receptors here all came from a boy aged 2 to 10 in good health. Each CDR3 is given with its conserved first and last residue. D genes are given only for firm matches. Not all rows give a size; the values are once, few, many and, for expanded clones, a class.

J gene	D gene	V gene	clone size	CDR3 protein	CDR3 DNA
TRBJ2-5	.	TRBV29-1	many	CSVHPLVEETQYF	TGCAGCGTGCACCCCCTGGTAGAAGAGACCCAGTACTTC
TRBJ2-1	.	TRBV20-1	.	CSARDLFTEGGNEQFF	TGCAGTGCTAGAGATCTTTTTACAGAGGGGGGAAATGAGCAGTTCTTC
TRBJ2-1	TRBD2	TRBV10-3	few	CAISDGREDYNEQFF	TGTGCCATCAGTGATGGGCGGGAGGATTACAATGAGCAGTTCTTC
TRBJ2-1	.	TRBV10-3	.	CAISWGVANEQFF	TGTGCCATCAGTTGGGGGGTTGCCAATGAGCAGTTCTTC
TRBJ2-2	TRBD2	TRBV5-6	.	CASSLSPSGLSTGELFF	TGTGCCAGCAGCTTAAGTCCTAGCGGGTTGAGCACCGGGGAGCTGTTTTTT
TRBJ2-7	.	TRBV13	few	CASSFALARGEQYF	TGTGCCAGCAGCTTTGCTCTAGCCCGCGGCGAGCAGTACTTC
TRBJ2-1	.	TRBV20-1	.	CSASLTSRHEQFF	TGCAGTGCTAGCCTCACTAGCAGGCATGAGCAGTTCTTC
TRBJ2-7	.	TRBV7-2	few	CASSLFGLTYEQYF	TGTGCCAGCAGCTTATTTGGACTTACTTACGAGCAGTACTTC
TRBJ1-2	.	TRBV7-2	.	CASSLSGTYGYTF	TGTGCCAGCAGCTTGTCAGGGACCTATGGCTACACCTTC
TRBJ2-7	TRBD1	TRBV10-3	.	CAIILQGPSYEQYF	TGTGCCATCATACTACAGGGGCCTTCCTACGAGCAGTACTTC
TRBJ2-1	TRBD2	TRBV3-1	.	CASSQGTSGGSYNEQFF	TGTGCCAGCAGCCAAGGGACTAGCGGGGGCTCCTACAATGAGCAGTTCTTC
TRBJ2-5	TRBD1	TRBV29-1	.	CSAVGQVNQETQYF	TGCAGCGCCGTCGGACAGGTCAACCAAGAGACCCAGTACTTC
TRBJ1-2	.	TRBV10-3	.	CAISEGGNLYGYTF	TGTGCCATCAGTGAAGGGGGGAACCTATACGGCTACACCTTC
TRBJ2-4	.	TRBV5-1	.	CASTSAPGATKNIQYF	TGCGCCAGCACCTCCGCACCGGGTGCAACCAAAAACATTCAGTACTTC
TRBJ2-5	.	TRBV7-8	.	CASRPRGQETQYF	TGTGCCAGCCGCCCGAGGGGTCAAGAGACCCAGTACTTC
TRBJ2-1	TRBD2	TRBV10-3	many	CAISERGTSGYNEQFF	TGTGCCATCAGTGAGCGTGGGACTAGCGGTTACAATGAGCAGTTCTTC
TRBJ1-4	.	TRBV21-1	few	CASSLIEKLFF	TGTGCCAGCAGCCTTATTGAAAAACTGTTTTTT
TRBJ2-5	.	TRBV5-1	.	CASSFPGLHQETQYF	TGCGCCAGCAGCTTCCCGGGACTGCACCAAGAGACCCAGTACTTC
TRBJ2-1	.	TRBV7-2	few	CASSLVVEQFF	TGTGCCAGCAGCTTAGTTGTTGAGCAGTTCTTC
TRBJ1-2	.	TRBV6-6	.	CASSYLGSGYTF	TGTGCCAGCAGTTACTTGGGTTCCGGCTACACCTTC
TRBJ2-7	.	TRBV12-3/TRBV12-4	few	CASSFYSNYEQYF	TGTGCCAGCAGTTTCTACAGCAACTACGAGCAGTACTTC
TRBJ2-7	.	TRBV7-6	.	CASSSHREYEQYF	TGTGCCAGCAGCTCACACAGGGAATACGAGCAGTACTTC
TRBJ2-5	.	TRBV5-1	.	CASSLGWRVQTQYF	TGCGCCAGCAGCTTGGGATGGCGGGTCCAAACCCAGTACTTC
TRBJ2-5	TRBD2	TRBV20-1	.	CSALGEAGEETQYF	TGCAGTGCCCTGGGGGAGGCGGGAGAAGAGACCCAGTACTTC
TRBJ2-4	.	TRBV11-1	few	CASSFSPDGVDKNIQYF	TGTGCCAGCAGCTTCTCCCCGGATGGGGTGGACAAAAACATTCAGTACTTC
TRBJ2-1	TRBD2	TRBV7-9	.	CASSSPRLAGGVEQFF	TGTGCCAGCAGCTCTCCCAGACTAGCGGGGGGGGTTGAGCAGTTCTTC
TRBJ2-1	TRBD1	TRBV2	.	CASSPPGQGVYEQFF	TGTGCCAGCAGTCCACCGGGACAGGGTGTTTACGAGCAGTTCTTC
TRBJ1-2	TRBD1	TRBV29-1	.	CSVELDRGPGGYTF	TGCAGCGTTGAACTGGACAGGGGACCCGGTGGCTACACCTTC
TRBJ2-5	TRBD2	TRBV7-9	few	CAIDGRQETQYF	TGTGCCATCGACGGGAGGCAGGAGACCCAGTACTTC
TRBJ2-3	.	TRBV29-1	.	CSVGRGATDTQYF	TGCAGCGTTGGACGTGGGGCGACAGATACGCAGTATTTT
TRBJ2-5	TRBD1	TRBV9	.	CASSVVGTGQETQYF	TGTGCCAGCAGCGTAGTTGGGACAGGGCAAGAGACCCAGTACTTC
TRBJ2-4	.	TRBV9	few	CASSPGNPGNIQYF	TGTGCCAGCAGCCCCGGAAACCCCGGGAACATTCAGTACTTC